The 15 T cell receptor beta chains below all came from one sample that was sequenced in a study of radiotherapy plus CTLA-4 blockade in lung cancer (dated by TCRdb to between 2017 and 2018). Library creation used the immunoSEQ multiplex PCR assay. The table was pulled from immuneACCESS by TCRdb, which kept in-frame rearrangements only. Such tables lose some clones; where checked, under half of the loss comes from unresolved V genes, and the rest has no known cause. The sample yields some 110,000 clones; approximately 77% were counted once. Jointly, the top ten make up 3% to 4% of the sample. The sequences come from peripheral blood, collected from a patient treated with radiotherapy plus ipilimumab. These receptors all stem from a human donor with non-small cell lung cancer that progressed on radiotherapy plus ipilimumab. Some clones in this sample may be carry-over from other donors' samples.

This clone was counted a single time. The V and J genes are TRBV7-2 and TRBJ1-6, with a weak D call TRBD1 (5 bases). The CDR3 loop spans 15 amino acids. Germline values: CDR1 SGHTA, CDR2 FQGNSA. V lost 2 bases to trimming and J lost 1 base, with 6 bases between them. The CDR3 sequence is CASSLQGSYNSPLHF. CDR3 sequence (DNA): TGTGCCAGCAGCTTACAGGGATCCTATAATTCACCCCTCCACTTT. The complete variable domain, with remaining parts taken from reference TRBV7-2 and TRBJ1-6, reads GAGVSQSPSNKVTEKGKDVELRCDPISGHTALYWYRQSLGQGLEFLIYFQGNSAPDKSGLPSDRFSAERTGGSVSTLTIQRTQQEDSAVYLCASSLQGSYNSPLHFGNGTRLTVT.

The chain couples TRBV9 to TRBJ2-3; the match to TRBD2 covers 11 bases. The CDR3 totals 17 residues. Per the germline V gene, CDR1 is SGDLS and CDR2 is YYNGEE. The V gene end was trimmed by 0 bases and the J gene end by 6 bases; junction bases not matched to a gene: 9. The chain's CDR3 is CASSVALAGGPTDTQYF. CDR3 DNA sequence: TGTGCCAGCAGCGTAGCGTTAGCGGGGGGGCCAACTGATACGCAGTATTTT.

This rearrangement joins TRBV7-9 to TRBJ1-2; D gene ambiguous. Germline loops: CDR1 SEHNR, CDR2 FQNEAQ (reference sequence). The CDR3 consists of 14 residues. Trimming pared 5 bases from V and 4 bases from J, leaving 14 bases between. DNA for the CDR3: TGTGCCAGCAGCCGCCCGTCCGGGTCCTATGGCTACACCTTC. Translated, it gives CASSRPSGSYGYTF.

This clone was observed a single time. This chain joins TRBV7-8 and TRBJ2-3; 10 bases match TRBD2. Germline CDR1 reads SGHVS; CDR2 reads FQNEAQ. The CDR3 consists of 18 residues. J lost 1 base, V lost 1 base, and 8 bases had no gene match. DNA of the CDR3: TGTGCCAGCAGCTTAGTGACTAGCGGGTCGTTTGGCACAGATACGCAGTATTTT. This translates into CASSLVTSGSFGTDTQYF.

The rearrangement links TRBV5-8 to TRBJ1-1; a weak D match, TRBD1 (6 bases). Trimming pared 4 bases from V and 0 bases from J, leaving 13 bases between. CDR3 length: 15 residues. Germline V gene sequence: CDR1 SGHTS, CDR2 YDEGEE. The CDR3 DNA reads TGTGCCAGCAGCCCGGGGGCTTTGATGAACACTGAAGCTTTCTTT. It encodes CASSPGALMNTEAFF.

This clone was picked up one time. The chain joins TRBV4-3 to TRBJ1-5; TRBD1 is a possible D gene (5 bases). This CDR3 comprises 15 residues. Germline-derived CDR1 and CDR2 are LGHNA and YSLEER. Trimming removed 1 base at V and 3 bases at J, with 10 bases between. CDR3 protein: CASSQAQGSNQPQHF. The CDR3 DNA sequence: TGCGCCAGCAGCCAAGCCCAGGGCTCCAATCAGCCCCAGCATTTT.

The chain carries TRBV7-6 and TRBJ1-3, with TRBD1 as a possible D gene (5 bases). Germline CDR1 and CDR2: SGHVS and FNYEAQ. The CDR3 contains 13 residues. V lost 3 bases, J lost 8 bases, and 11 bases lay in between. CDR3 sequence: CASSFRVTDTIYF. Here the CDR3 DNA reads TGTGCCAGCAGCTTCAGGGTAACAGACACCATATATTTT.

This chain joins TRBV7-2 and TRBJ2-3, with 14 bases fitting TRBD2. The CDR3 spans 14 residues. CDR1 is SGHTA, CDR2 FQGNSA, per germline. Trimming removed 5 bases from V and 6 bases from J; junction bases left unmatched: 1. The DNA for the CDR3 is TGTGCCAGCAGCCGGACTAGCGGGGGGGATACGCAGTATTTT. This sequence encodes CASSRTSGGDTQYF.

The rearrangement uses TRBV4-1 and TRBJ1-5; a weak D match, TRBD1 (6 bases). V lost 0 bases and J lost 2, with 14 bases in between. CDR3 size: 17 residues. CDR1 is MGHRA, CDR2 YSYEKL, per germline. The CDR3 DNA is TGCGCCAGCAGCCAAGATCCGGGGGACAATGGCAATCAGCCCCAGCATTTT. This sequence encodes CASSQDPGDNGNQPQHF.

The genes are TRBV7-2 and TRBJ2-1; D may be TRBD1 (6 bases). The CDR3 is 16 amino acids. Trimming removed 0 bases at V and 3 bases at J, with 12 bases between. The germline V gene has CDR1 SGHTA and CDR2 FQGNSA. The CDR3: CASSLAIQGRYNEQFF. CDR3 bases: TGTGCCAGCAGCTTAGCAATCCAGGGGCGCTACAATGAGCAGTTCTTC.

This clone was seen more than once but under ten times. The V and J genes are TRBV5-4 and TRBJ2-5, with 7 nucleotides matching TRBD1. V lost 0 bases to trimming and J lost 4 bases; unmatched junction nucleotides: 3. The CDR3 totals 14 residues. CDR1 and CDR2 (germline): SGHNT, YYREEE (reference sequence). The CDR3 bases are TGTGCCAGCAGCTTGGCGCCAGGGGGAGAGACCCAGTACTTC. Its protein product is CASSLAPGGETQYF.

CDR3 nucleotide sequence: TGTGCCAGCAGCTTATTAGACTCTAGGGGCCGGGTCGAGCAGTACTTC. This codes for CASSLLDSRGRVEQYF. V gene TRBV7-2 combines with J gene TRBJ2-7; D is perhaps TRBD1 (5 bases). The CDR3 is made up of 16 amino acids. Deletions cut 2 bases from V and 6 bases from J, with 20 bases between. CDR1 is SGHTA and CDR2 is FQGNSA in the germline V gene.

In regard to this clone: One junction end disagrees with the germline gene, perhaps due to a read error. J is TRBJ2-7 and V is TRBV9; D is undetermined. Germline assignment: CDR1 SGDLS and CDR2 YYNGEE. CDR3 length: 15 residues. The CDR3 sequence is CASSVAASGPYERYF. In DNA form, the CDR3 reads TGTGCCAGCAGCGTAGCCGCAAGTGGGCCCTACGAGCGGTACTTC.

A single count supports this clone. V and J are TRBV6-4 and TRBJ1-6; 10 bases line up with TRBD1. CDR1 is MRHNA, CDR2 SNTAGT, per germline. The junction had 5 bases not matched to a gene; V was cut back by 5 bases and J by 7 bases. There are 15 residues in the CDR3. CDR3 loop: CASSLTGGDNSPLHF. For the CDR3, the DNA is TGTGCCAGCAGTCTGACAGGGGGCGACAATTCACCCCTCCACTTT.

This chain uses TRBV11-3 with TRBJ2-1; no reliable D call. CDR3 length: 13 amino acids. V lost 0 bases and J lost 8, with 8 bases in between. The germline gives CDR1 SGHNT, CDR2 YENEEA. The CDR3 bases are TGTGCCAGCAGCTTAGATCGTGGTGATGAGCAGTTCTTC. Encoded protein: CASSLDRGDEQFF.